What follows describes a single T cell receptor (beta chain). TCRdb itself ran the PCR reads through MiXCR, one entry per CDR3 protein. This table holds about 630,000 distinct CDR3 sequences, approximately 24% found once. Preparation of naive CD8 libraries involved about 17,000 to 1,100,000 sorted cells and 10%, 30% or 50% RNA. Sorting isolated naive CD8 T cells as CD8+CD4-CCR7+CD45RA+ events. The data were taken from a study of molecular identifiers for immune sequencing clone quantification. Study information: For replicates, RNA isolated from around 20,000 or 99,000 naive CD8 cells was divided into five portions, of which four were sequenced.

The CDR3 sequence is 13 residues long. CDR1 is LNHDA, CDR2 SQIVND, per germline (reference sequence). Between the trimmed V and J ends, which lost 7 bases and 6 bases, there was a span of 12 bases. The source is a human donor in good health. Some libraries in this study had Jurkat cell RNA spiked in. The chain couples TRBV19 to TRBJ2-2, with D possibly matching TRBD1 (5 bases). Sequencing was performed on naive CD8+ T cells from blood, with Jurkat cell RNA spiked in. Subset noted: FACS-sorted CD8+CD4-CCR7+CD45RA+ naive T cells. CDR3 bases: TGTGCCAGTATGTTCGTAGGGGCCGGGGAGCTGTTTTTT. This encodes CASMFVGAGELFF.